This T cell receptor (beta chain) was obtained from a study of blood T cell repertoires in COVID-19. Study details: Acute and convalescent COVID-19 samples came from the United States, Italy and Spain. The cDNA or gDNA used as material had been derived from T cells, B-cell-depleted T cells, or PBMCs.

Donors in Cohort 3 counted as recovered after two negative PCRs, clearance, or symptom resolution. As originally analysed: Estimated nucleated cell counts came from reference gene primer amplification. The table came from immunoSEQ multiplex PCR; TCRdb's copy has only in-frame clones and leaves some out. V and J calls and clone size come straight from that table; D and trimming were deduced from the DNA. Among more than 200,000 clones listed, nearly 90% were seen once. This CDR3 region has 14 residues. With 6 bases removed from V and 1 base from J, the gap between germline ends came to 10 bases. Germline-derived CDR1 and CDR2 are MDHEN and SYDVKM. This clone turned up a few times.

The chain employs TRBV28 and TRBJ2-1; a possible D gene is TRBD2 (6 bases). The sample comprised PBMCs or T cells enriched from blood (not recorded which). The receptor was isolated from a man between 25 and 39 years old who had recovered from COVID-19. The DNA of the CDR3 is TGTGCCAGCAGAGATAGCGGTTCCTACAATGAGCAGTTCTTC. The encoded protein is CASRDSGSYNEQFF.